The 6 T cell receptor beta chains below were found in one sample sequenced in a study of CD8 T cells in ankylosing spondylitis. TCRdb fed the 5' RACE reads into MiXCR, producing one record per CDR3 protein. The sample has about 250,000 distinct CDR3 sequences, 30% to 35% seen once. Sequenced material: blood, either unsorted or a sorted T cell fraction (not recorded which). Receptor source: a male donor with ankylosing spondylitis or in good health (not recorded which).

This chain uses TRBV5-6 with TRBJ2-1; D call uncertain. The ends were cut back, 6 bases at V and 0 bases at J, with 10 bases in the middle. The CDR3 has 14 residues. Germline V gene data show CDR1 as SGHDT and CDR2 as YYEEEE. The CDR3 nucleotides read TGTGCCAGCATGAGCGACACCTCCTACAATGAGCAGTTCTTC. Translated: CASMSDTSYNEQFF. Full variable domain (missing parts from reference TRBV5-6 and TRBJ2-1): DAGVTQSPTHLIKTRGQQVTLRCSPKSGHDTVSWYQQALGQGPQFIFQYYEEEERQRGNFPDRFSGHQFPNYSSELNVNALLLGDSALYLCASMSDTSYNEQFFGPGTRLTVL.

The chain is built from TRBV12-3 or TRBV12-4 and TRBJ1-5, with D hard to call. V was cut by 6 bases and J by 5 bases, with 11 bases left in between. This CDR3 comprises 13 residues. In nucleotides, the CDR3 is TGTGCCAGCAGCCGAGGGAGGGATCAGCCCCAGCATTTT. Protein product: CASSRGRDQPQHF.

In its sample, this clonotype was seen many times. This chain connects TRBV20-1 to TRBJ2-1; no clear D gene. The CDR3 covers 14 residues. Germline V gene data show CDR1 as DFQATT and CDR2 as SNEGSKA (reference sequence). The V and J ends lost 1 base and 3 bases respectively, with 10 bases between them. For the CDR3, the DNA is TGCAGTGCTAGAGGTCAGGCGTTCTACAATGAGCAGTTCTTC. Protein sequence: CSARGQAFYNEQFF.

The V call is TRBV20-1, the J call TRBJ2-3, with D possibly matching TRBD1 (5 bases). V was shortened by 0 bases and J by 3 bases, with 13 bases between the two germline ends. Germline CDR1 and CDR2: DFQATT and SNEGSKA (reference sequence). The CDR3 consists of 15 residues. The CDR3 DNA is TGCAGTGCTAGAGATACAGGAAAAAGGACAGATACGCAGTATTTT. This sequence encodes CSARDTGKRTDTQYF.

A few counts support this clonotype. The rearrangement joins TRBV20-1 to TRBJ2-7, with TRBD2 as a possible D gene (6 bases). Looked up from germline, CDR1 is DFQATT and CDR2 is SNEGSKA (reference sequence). This CDR3 is 15 amino acids long. Deletions cut 2 bases from V and 7 bases from J, with 21 bases between. CDR3 nucleotides: TGCAGTGCTAGACCCCCAGAGGAGGGGTTCGGGGAGCAGTACTTC. Its translation is CSARPPEEGFGEQYF.

This clonotype was observed a few times. V usage is TRBV6-1 and J usage is TRBJ1-6, with D possibly matching TRBD1 (6 bases). CDR3 length equals 16 residues. Trimming cost V 7 bases and J 7 bases, with 20 bases left between them. In germline, CDR1 is MNHNS, CDR2 SASEGT. The CDR3 reads CASNPTGPMGNSPLHF. The CDR3 DNA reads TGTGCCAGCAACCCGACAGGTCCAATGGGAAATTCACCCCTCCACTTT.